One and the same sample provided the 30 T cell receptor beta chains below, sequenced in a study of T cells expressing NK-cell markers. After re-calling the 5' RACE reads, TCRdb lists one entry per CDR3 protein, DNA absent. The table for this sample gives about half a million distinct CDR3 sequences. Sample: blood T cells: a sorted CD56 or NKG2C T cell subset, CD4+ or CD8+ T cells, or bulk PBMC T cells (not recorded which). These receptor sequences come from a woman in her forties or fifties in good health.

The V gene is TRBV15, the J gene TRBJ2-5. This CDR3 is built from 13 residues. The germline V gene encodes CDR1 LNHNV and CDR2 YYDKDF (reference sequence). The CDR3 reads CATSRDAHQTQYF.

This rearrangement joins TRBV5-1 to TRBJ1-2. The CDR3 has 15 amino acids. Germline CDR1 reads SGHRS; CDR2 reads YFSETQ. CDR3 loop: CASSFDPMANYGYTF.

This chain links TRBV10-1 with TRBJ2-7; the D call of TRBD2 rests on TCRdb alone, since no DNA is present to check it. Per germline, CDR1 WNHNN and CDR2 SYGVQD (reference sequence). The CDR3 loop spans 14 amino acids. Here the CDR3 reads CASSRASGPYEQYF.

This chain connects TRBV4-1 to TRBJ2-6; TCRdb indicates TRBD1, and absent DNA this call remains unverified. Germline V CDR1 and CDR2: MGHRA, YSYEKL. This CDR3 has 21 amino acids. CDR3 loop: CASRRGSAGTGGSSGANVLTF.

CDR3 amino acids: CSVGAGGTKANEKLFF. The chain employs TRBV29-1 and TRBJ1-4; TCRdb gives TRBD1 as the D gene, but with no DNA this cannot be confirmed. CDR1 SQVTM and CDR2 ANQGSEA come from the germline V gene. CDR3 length equals 16 residues.

The genes are TRBV11-2 and TRBJ2-3; with no DNA, the TCRdb D assignment of TRBD1 cannot be verified. CDR1 and CDR2 from the germline V gene are SGHAT and FQNNGV. The CDR3 extends over 15 amino acids. CDR3 amino acids: CAISSGGPRANTQYF. Full variable domain (missing parts from reference TRBV11-2 and TRBJ2-3): EAGVAQSPRYKIIEKRQSVAFWCNPISGHATLYWYQQILGQGPKLLIQFQNNGVVDDSQLPKDRFSAERLKGVDSTLKIQPAKLEDSAVYLCAISSGGPRANTQYFGPGTRLTVL.

J is TRBJ1-2 and V is TRBV12-3 or TRBV12-4; TCRdb indicates TRBD1, and absent DNA this call remains unverified. This CDR3 has 14 residues. CDR3 sequence: CASRPGRLNYGYTF.

The chain carries TRBV25-1 and TRBJ1-6; TCRdb selects TRBD1, and the lack of DNA leaves this call unchecked. The CDR3 is 15 amino acids. Germline V lookup: CDR1 MGHDK, CDR2 SYGVNS. The CDR3 loop is CASSVWDRGTSPLHF.

The chain joins TRBV20-1 to TRBJ1-2; TCRdb outputs TRBD1, but without DNA this stays unchecked. Looked up from germline, CDR1 is DFQATT and CDR2 is SNEGSKA (reference sequence). The CDR3 covers 15 residues. The CDR3 here is CSARDETGGTNGYTF.

The chain is built from TRBV10-3 and TRBJ2-1; absent DNA, TCRdb's TRBD2 call cannot be checked. Germline lookup yields CDR1 ENHRY and CDR2 SYGVKD. The CDR3 consists of 13 residues. The CDR3 sequence is CAISGTSEGEQFF.

The genes are TRBV10-3 and TRBJ2-3; TCRdb designates TRBD2, a call that cannot be tested without DNA. The germline V gene encodes CDR1 ENHRY and CDR2 SYGVKD. CDR3 length: 17 amino acids. The CDR3 reads CAISGHKRSPSTDTQYF.

The chain recombines TRBV12-3 or TRBV12-4 with TRBJ1-1. The CDR3 loop spans 13 amino acids. This CDR3 is CASTLTGGIEAFF.

The chain joins TRBV20-1 to TRBJ2-3. The CDR3 runs to 11 residues. Germline CDR1 is DFQATT and CDR2 is SNEGSKA (reference sequence). Here the CDR3 reads CSANFQDTQYF.

The chain couples TRBV7-2 to TRBJ2-1; TCRdb proposes TRBD2, but this gene call is untestable without DNA. CDR1 and CDR2 from the germline V gene are SGHTA and FQGNSA. The CDR3 loop spans 15 amino acids. CDR3 sequence: CASSLGRLAGVEQFF.

The chain couples TRBV20-1 to TRBJ1-4. The CDR3 contains 12 residues. Germline assignment: CDR1 DFQATT and CDR2 SNEGSKA (reference sequence). This CDR3 is CSAKLTNEKLFF.

The rearrangement uses TRBV5-1 and TRBJ1-1; TCRdb outputs TRBD1, but without DNA this stays unchecked. The germline CDR1 and CDR2 sequences are SGHRS and YFSETQ. The CDR3 spans 17 residues. CDR3 loop: CASSWGQGAPMNTEAFF. Full variable domain (missing parts from reference TRBV5-1 and TRBJ1-1): KAGVTQTPRYLIKTRGQQVTLSCSPISGHRSVSWYQQTPGQGLQFLFEYFSETQRNKGNFPGRFSGRQFSNSRSEMNVSTLELGDSALYLCASSWGQGAPMNTEAFFGQGTRLTVV.

CDR3 sequence reads: CASSPLPTSGPYNEQFF. The chain employs TRBV7-9 and TRBJ2-1; TCRdb indicates TRBD2, and absent DNA this call remains unverified. The CDR3 length is 17 residues. CDR1 and CDR2 from the germline V gene are SEHNR and FQNEAQ (reference sequence).

V is TRBV5-1 and J is TRBJ2-7. The CDR3 has 12 residues. Germline-derived CDR1 and CDR2 are SGHRS and YFSETQ. CDR3 sequence reads: CASRASAYEQYF.

This chain links TRBV12-3 or TRBV12-4 with TRBJ2-7. There are 13 residues in the CDR3. The CDR3 reads CASSLRPYYEQYF.

The rearrangement uses TRBV5-1 and TRBJ1-1. CDR3 length equals 14 residues. Per the germline V gene, CDR1 is SGHRS and CDR2 is YFSETQ. CDR3 amino acids: CASSLFSLNTEAFF.

V is TRBV5-1 and J is TRBJ1-4; the TCRdb D gene call, TRBD1, has no DNA to confirm it. This CDR3 has 14 amino acids. Germline values: CDR1 SGHRS, CDR2 YFSETQ. The CDR3 sequence: CASSGGTLGEKLFF. Based on the CDR3 plus reference TRBV5-1 and TRBJ1-4, the full variable domain is KAGVTQTPRYLIKTRGQQVTLSCSPISGHRSVSWYQQTPGQGLQFLFEYFSETQRNKGNFPGRFSGRQFSNSRSEMNVSTLELGDSALYLCASSGGTLGEKLFFGSGTQLSVL.

The genes are TRBV24-1 and TRBJ2-1; TCRdb indicates TRBD2, and absent DNA this call remains unverified. Germline CDR1 and CDR2: KGHDR and SFDVKD. This CDR3 is 15 amino acids long. The CDR3: CATSQTSGRVVEQFF.

The chain links TRBV30 to TRBJ2-5; TCRdb indicates TRBD1, and absent DNA this call remains unverified. Germline V lookup: CDR1 GTSNPN, CDR2 SVGIG (reference sequence). The CDR3 loop spans 14 amino acids. CDR3 loop: CAWGVRARAETQYF.

This rearrangement joins TRBV5-1 to TRBJ2-1; without DNA, the TCRdb call of TRBD2 cannot be checked. The CDR3 contains 15 residues. Germline V gene lookup returns CDR1 SGHRS and CDR2 YFSETQ. CDR3 loop: CASSFLAGVENEQFF.

The gene calls are TRBV12-3 or TRBV12-4 and TRBJ2-2; the TCRdb D gene call, TRBD1, has no DNA to confirm it. This CDR3 is 15 amino acids long. The CDR3 sequence is CASSLEGGVAGELFF.

The rearrangement links TRBV20-1 to TRBJ2-3. The CDR3 covers 14 residues. CDR1 is DFQATT, CDR2 SNEGSKA, per germline (reference sequence). The CDR3 here is CSANLLFDTDTQYF.

This rearrangement joins TRBV27 to TRBJ1-6; TCRdb designates TRBD1, a call that cannot be tested without DNA. The CDR3 consists of 15 residues. Germline CDR1 and CDR2: MNHEY and SMNVEV (reference sequence). CDR3 residues: CASRVRQGALSPLHF.

The chain is built from TRBV6-1 and TRBJ2-2; checking the TCRdb D call of TRBD1 is not possible without DNA. Germline CDR1 reads MNHNS; CDR2 reads SASEGT. There are 17 residues in the CDR3. The CDR3 loop is CASSGGGFGSGTGELFF.

The rearrangement uses TRBV11-3 and TRBJ1-2; the TCRdb D gene call, TRBD1, has no DNA to confirm it. CDR3 length: 14 amino acids. Germline CDR1 and CDR2: SGHNT and YENEEA. This chain's CDR3 is CASSVTGGDYGYTF.

The chain joins TRBV3-1 to TRBJ2-3; TCRdb indicates TRBD2, and absent DNA this call remains unverified. The germline CDR1 and CDR2 sequences are LGHDT and YNNKEL (reference sequence). The CDR3 length is 18 residues. CDR3: CASSQDIAGVQGTDTQYF.